The 15 T cell receptor beta chains below come from one sample, sequenced in a study of glioma-infiltrating T cells. Using RNA template, CDR3s of TCR alpha and beta were amplified with iRepertoire arm-PCR. Using its own MiXCR run on the multiplex PCR reads, TCRdb lists one record per CDR3 protein. The table includes 300,000 to 400,000 distinct CDR3 sequences, 35% to 45% detected once. Specimen: glioma tissue, nonneoplastic brain tissue, or PBMCs (not recorded which). These receptors were collected from a human donor with low-grade glioma or glioblastoma, undergoing nonglioma brain surgery, or in good health (not recorded which).

The J gene is TRBJ2-3, the V gene TRBV15; the D is unclear. Germline V lookup: CDR1 LNHNV, CDR2 YYDKDF (reference sequence). V was pared by 0 bases and J by 3 bases, with 10 bases between. The CDR3 is 15 residues long. DNA for the CDR3: TGTGCCACCAGCAGAGATCGGACCTGGACAGATACGCAGTATTTT. Its translation: CATSRDRTWTDTQYF. Full variable domain (outside the CDR3, taken from reference TRBV15 and TRBJ2-3): DAMVIQNPRYQVTQFGKPVTLSCSQTLNHNVMYWYQQKSSQAPKLLFHYYDKDFNNEADTPDNFQSRRPNTSFCFLDIRSPGLGDTAMYLCATSRDRTWTDTQYFGPGTRLTVL.

This clonotype was seen many times. DNA of the CDR3: TGTGCCAGCGGGTTATTGGGGTCGCATGGCTACACCTTC. This translates into CASGLLGSHGYTF. The chain combines TRBV27 with TRBJ1-2, with D hard to call. The length of the CDR3 is 13 residues. Trimming took off 8 bases at V and 6 bases at J, with 16 bases between the two ends. Germline loops: CDR1 MNHEY, CDR2 SMNVEV (reference sequence).

Comments on this clonotype: Because it lacks the conserved phenylalanine or tryptophan at the end, this CDR3 is likely a read error. This chain connects TRBV6-5 to TRBJ2-5; D perhaps matches TRBD1 (6 bases). The CDR3 has 15 residues. The V end was cut by 6 bases, the J end by 1 base, with 15 bases between. Germline CDR1 is MNHEY and CDR2 is SVGAGI. CDR3 nucleotide sequence: TGTGCCAGCAGGCGACCAGGGGCCCCCCAAGAGACCCAGTACCTC. Translation gives CASRRPGAPQETQYL.

This clonotype was observed a handful of times. The rearrangement uses TRBV6-2 or TRBV6-3 and TRBJ2-1; D is perhaps TRBD1 or TRBD2 (5 bases each). Germline V gene sequence: CDR1 MNHEY, CDR2 SVGEGT. Deletions cut 7 bases from V and 10 bases from J, with 11 bases between. CDR3 length: 11 amino acids. CDR3 amino acids: CASTLRGEQFF. In nucleotides, the CDR3 is TGTGCCAGCACCCTCCGGGGCGAGCAGTTCTTC.

This clonotype was recorded many times. The V and J genes are TRBV27 and TRBJ2-3; D ambiguous. CDR3 length: 17 residues. CDR1 is MNHEY, CDR2 SMNVEV, per germline (reference sequence). V gave up 1 base and J gave up 1 base, with 15 bases separating them. CDR3 amino acids: CASSLWALPTGTDTQYF. In nucleotides, the CDR3 is TGTGCCAGCAGTTTATGGGCCCTCCCTACAGGCACAGATACGCAGTATTTT.

The sample holds many counts of this clonotype. The genes are TRBV4-2 and TRBJ2-3; TRBD1 agrees at 7 bases. The CDR3 spans 15 residues. Germline CDR1 is LGHNA and CDR2 is YNFKEQ. The V segment lost 5 bases and the J segment 5 bases; nucleotides outside the gene matches: 10. CDR3 DNA: TGTGCCAGCAGCGGGGACAGCCCCACACGAGATACGCAGTATTTT. This encodes CASSGDSPTRDTQYF.

The V call is TRBV20-1, the J call TRBJ2-1, with D hard to call. V lost 8 bases and J lost 8, with 16 bases in between. This CDR3 has 12 amino acids. Germline V gene lookup returns CDR1 DFQATT and CDR2 SNEGSKA (reference sequence). For the CDR3, the DNA is TGCAGTCCCCTCCTGGCAGAGCATGAGCAGTTCTTC. It codes for CSPLLAEHEQFF.

In this sample, this clonotype turned up a few times. This chain links TRBV12-3 or TRBV12-4 with TRBJ2-5; 8 bases match TRBD1. J lost 4 bases, V lost 6 bases, and 4 bases had no gene match. There are 13 residues in the CDR3. The CDR3 loop reads CASSRGLRETQYF. The DNA of the CDR3 is TGTGCCAGCAGCAGGGGGCTGAGAGAGACCCAGTACTTC.

The count of this clonotype is one. The genes are TRBV11-1 and TRBJ2-5; 10 bases match TRBD1. Germline V lookup: CDR1 SGHAT, CDR2 FQDESV (reference sequence). The CDR3 is 16 amino acids. The V gene end was trimmed by 8 bases and the J gene end by 4 bases; junction bases not matched to a gene: 13. The CDR3 loop reads CASRPDRGSGRETQYF. CDR3 nucleotides: TGTGCCAGCCGACCGGACAGGGGGTCTGGAAGAGAGACCCAGTACTTC.

V gene TRBV6-1 combines with J gene TRBJ2-3; D gene ambiguous. The CDR3 covers 17 residues. Germline V gene data show CDR1 as MNHNS and CDR2 as SASEGT. V was cut by 5 bases and J by 2 bases, with 20 bases left in between. In DNA, the CDR3 is TGTGCCAGCAGTATCCCCGGAGCGCTACAGACCACAGATACGCAGTATTTT. Its translation: CASSIPGALQTTDTQYF.

The rearrangement joins TRBV7-9 to TRBJ1-1; D ambiguous. CDR1 is SEHNR, CDR2 FQNEAQ, per germline (reference sequence). V was pared by 5 bases and J by 9 bases, with 10 bases between. This CDR3 is 11 amino acids long. CDR3 protein: CASSANLKAFF. The CDR3 nucleotides read TGTGCCAGCAGCGCTAATTTGAAAGCTTTCTTT.

The chain has TRBV20-1 and TRBJ2-5; D could derive from TRBD1 or TRBD2 (5 bases each). Germline V gene data show CDR1 as DFQATT and CDR2 as SNEGSKA (reference sequence). This CDR3 is 15 amino acids long. Trimming took 6 bases from V and 5 from J, leaving 22 bases between them. In nucleotides, the CDR3 is TGCAGTGCCCTCCGCGAGGGGTTTTTCCAGGAGACCCAGTACTTC. Translated, it gives CSALREGFFQETQYF.

About this clonotype: Its ends do not fully match the called genes, so a read error is possible. CDR3 DNA: TGTGCCAGCGGCCAAGGGAACGGGGGGGACTCACCCCTCCACTTT. This gives the protein CASGQGNGGDSPLHF. The chain links TRBV3-1 to TRBJ1-6, with a weak D call TRBD1 (5 bases). Germline V gene sequence: CDR1 LGHDT, CDR2 YNNKEL (reference sequence). The CDR3 is 15 amino acids.

The rearrangement links TRBV11-2 to TRBJ2-7, with 7 bases that match TRBD2. The germline CDR1 and CDR2 sequences are SGHAT and FQNNGV. The V segment lost 7 bases and the J segment 2 bases; nucleotides outside the gene matches: 8. The CDR3 contains 14 residues. For the CDR3, the DNA is TGTGCCAGCACCAAACTAGCGAGACCCTACGAGCAGTACTTC. This translates into CASTKLARPYEQYF.

There are many counts of this clonotype. V gene TRBV7-2 combines with J gene TRBJ1-2; TRBD1 matches at 7 bases. This CDR3 has 13 residues. Germline assignment: CDR1 SGHTA and CDR2 FQGNSA. V shed 5 bases, J shed 4 bases, and the junction held 4 bases outside the gene matches. The CDR3 protein is CASSITGVYGYTF. CDR3 DNA: TGTGCCAGCAGCATCACAGGGGTCTATGGCTACACCTTC.